Listed below are T cell receptor beta chains from one sample, sequenced in a study of blood T cell repertoires in COVID-19. Method: immunoSEQ multiplex PCR; TCRdb's copy keeps in-frame clones and lacks some. The repertoire has 280,000 or so clones, more than 70% of them found once; the top ten carry approximately 7%. The specimen was peripheral blood. The receptor set was obtained from a woman in her twenties or thirties who had recovered from COVID-19. Both conserved end residues are part of each CDR3. The order of the fields is J gene, V gene, D gene, clone size, CDR3 DNA, CDR3 protein. A D gene is named only where the DNA matches it firmly. Size values are once, few and many counts, or a class for expanded clones, and some rows have none.

TRBJ2-7,TRBV7-3,NA,NA,TGTGCCAGCAGCCCCTTTCCAGGGGACGAGCAGTACTTC,CASSPFPGDEQYF
TRBJ2-7,TRBV5-1,TRBD2,many,TGCGCCAGCAGCTTAGGACTAGCGGGGCTACCTGATTCCTACGAGCAGTACTTC,CASSLGLAGLPDSYEQYF
TRBJ2-1,TRBV4-2,TRBD2,NA,TGTGCCAGCAGCCAAGATAGAGCGGGGGGGCCTCCCAATGAGCAGTTCTTC,CASSQDRAGGPPNEQFF
TRBJ1-1,TRBV6-1,NA,NA,TGTGCCAGCAGTGAAGGCGGGAACACTGAAGCTTTCTTT,CASSEGGNTEAFF
TRBJ1-1,TRBV5-5,TRBD1,NA,TGTGCCAGCAGCTTCAGGGTTGCCGGGACAGGGTTACGGACTGAAGCTTTCTTT,CASSFRVAGTGLRTEAFF
TRBJ2-7,TRBV5-4,TRBD1,NA,TGTGCCAGCAGACTGGGGACAGGGGCCGAGCAGTACTTC,CASRLGTGAEQYF
TRBJ2-1,TRBV18,TRBD1,NA,TGTGCCAGCTCACTATCCACTACAGGACAGGGCTACAATGAGCAGTTCTTC,CASSLSTTGQGYNEQFF
TRBJ2-7,TRBV9,NA,NA,TGTGCCAGCAGCGAAGGGAGCTCCTACGAGCAGTACTTC,CASSEGSSYEQYF
TRBJ2-1,TRBV6-5,TRBD2,NA,TGTGCCAGCAGGGAGACGGTCGGGGGGAATGAGCAGTTCTTC,CASRETVGGNEQFF
TRBJ1-1,TRBV7-3,NA,NA,TGTGCCAGCAGCCCGGGCAGGGACACTGAAGCTTTCTTT,CASSPGRDTEAFF
TRBJ2-5,TRBV18,TRBD2,NA,TGTGCCAGCTCGTCTGGGACTACCTACCAAGAGACCCAGTACTTC,CASSSGTTYQETQYF
TRBJ1-2,TRBV5-4,TRBD1,NA,TGTGCCAGCAGCTCGGACCCGGGACAGGGGTATGGCTACACCTTC,CASSSDPGQGYGYTF
TRBJ1-2,TRBV5-1,NA,NA,TGCGCCAGCAGCTTGGAGCGGGGCTATGGCTACACCTTC,CASSLERGYGYTF
TRBJ2-7,TRBV28,NA,NA,TGTGCCAGCAGTTTTATGGGGGGTACCTACGAGCAGTACTTC,CASSFMGGTYEQYF
TRBJ1-1,TRBV6-2/TRBV6-3,NA,NA,TGTGCCAGCAGTTCAACAGCCCCGGTGGGAGCTTTCTTT,CASSSTAPVGAFF